Below, 2 T cell receptor beta chains from the same sample are listed, as sequenced in a study of T-cell reconstitution after alpha-beta-depleted transplantation in children. The library targeted TCRbeta and was prepared with unique molecular identifiers. TCRdb re-called the PCR reads with MiXCR, one entry per CDR3 protein. Altogether 200,000 or so distinct CDR3 sequences are present, approximately 6.8% being singletons, with the ten largest covering about 4.4%. The sequences come from PBMCs, collected before TCRalphabeta/CD19-depleted stem cell transplant. These TCRs come from a girl under two years old with combined immunodeficiency, due to receive a stem cell transplant.

This clonotype was counted ten times or more. The chain uses TRBV29-1 and TRBJ2-1; 13 bases align to TRBD2. This CDR3 comprises 18 residues. Trimming at V came to 4 bases and at J to 6 bases, leaving 15 bases not matched to a gene. Germline assignment: CDR1 SQVTM and CDR2 ANQGSEA. The CDR3 reads CSVGRILAGGATGNEQFF. Here the CDR3 DNA reads TGCAGCGTTGGGAGGATACTAGCGGGGGGGGCGACAGGCAATGAGCAGTTCTTC.

This clonotype was seen ten or more times. This sequence joins TRBV11-1 and TRBJ2-3, with D uncertain. Deletions cut 5 bases from V and 1 base from J, with 16 bases between. Germline-derived CDR1 and CDR2 are SGHAT and FQDESV (reference sequence). The CDR3 sequence is 16 residues long. The CDR3 DNA sequence: TGTGCCAGCAGCCCTAGACAAGACCTCCGCACAGATACGCAGTATTTT. Residues: CASSPRQDLRTDTQYF.